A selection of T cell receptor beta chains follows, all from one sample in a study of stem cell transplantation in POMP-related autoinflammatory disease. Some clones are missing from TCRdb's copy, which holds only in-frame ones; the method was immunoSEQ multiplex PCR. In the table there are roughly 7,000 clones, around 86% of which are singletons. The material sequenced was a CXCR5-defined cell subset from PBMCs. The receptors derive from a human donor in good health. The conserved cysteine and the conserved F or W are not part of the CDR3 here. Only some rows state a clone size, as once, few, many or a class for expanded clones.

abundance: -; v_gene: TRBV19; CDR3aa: ASSRTDLAKNIQY
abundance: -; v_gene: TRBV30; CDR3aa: AWSDRVNSPLH
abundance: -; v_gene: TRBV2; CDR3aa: ASSDSGGSSYNEQF
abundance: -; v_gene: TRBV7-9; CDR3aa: ASSLWLAGGNTGELF
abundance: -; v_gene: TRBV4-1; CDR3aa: ASSPAYGVGQPQH
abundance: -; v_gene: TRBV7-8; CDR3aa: ASSLTHGYQPQH
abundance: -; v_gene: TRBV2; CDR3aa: ASNEGWTSKVDQY
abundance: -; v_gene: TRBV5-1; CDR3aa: ASSLEGLSGYT
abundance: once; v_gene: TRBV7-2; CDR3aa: ASSLTPTQGGEQY
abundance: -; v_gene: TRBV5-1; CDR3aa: ASSLAPGRWGTDTQY
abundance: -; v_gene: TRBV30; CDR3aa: AWSHNRGPGTGELF
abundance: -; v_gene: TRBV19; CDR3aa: ASTNKRGGTEAF
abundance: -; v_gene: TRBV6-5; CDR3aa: ASSWGVTAAYEQY
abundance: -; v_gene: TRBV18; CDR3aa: ASSPDRMNTGELF